This T cell receptor beta chain derives from a study of T cell repertoires in aging, cancer and after chemotherapy. A mixed TRB-A/B primer pool amplified rearranged TRB by multiplex touch-down PCR. One entry per CDR3 protein results from TCRdb running MiXCR on the multiplex PCR reads. The sample consists of around 4,900 distinct CDR3 sequences, about three fifths of them appearing once. This clonotype turned up a few times. The antigen is not known. The template was genomic DNA from peripheral blood, not RNA. Whole-study results and caveats: No conclusions about immunological memory after chemotherapy can be drawn from the repertoire data. Untreated cancer patients had significantly lower blood TCR diversity than age-matched healthy donors. Across the chemotherapy interval, each cancer cohort showed higher median generation probability, suggesting thymic rebound. In cancer patients, declining TCR diversity with age involved lost richness and lost evenness.

The V and J ends lost 10 bases and 0 bases respectively, with 16 bases between them. Germline-derived CDR1 and CDR2 are MNHEY and SMNVEV (reference sequence). The CDR3 extends over 15 amino acids. The sequence derives from a human donor with a solid tumor. The sequencing sample was made of blood. This rearrangement joins TRBV27 to TRBJ1-3; D unclear. CDR3 in DNA: TGTGCCACCCAAAGGGTGCAGGTCTCTGGAAACACCATATATTTT. It translates to CATQRVQVSGNTIYF.